The rows below give T cell receptor beta chains drawn from one sample of a study of tumor-infiltrating lymphocytes in primary liver carcinoma. One entry per CDR3 protein, called by TCRdb with MiXCR from the multiplex PCR reads. The sample has under 90,000 distinct CDR3 sequences, 72% seen once. Sample: liver tumor tissue from sampling region 1. The receptor set was obtained from a man aged 40-49 years with primary liver carcinoma and hepatitis B virus infection. The CDR3 runs from the conserved cysteine through the conserved F or W. D genes are given only for firm matches. Some rows mark clone size as missing; the rest say once, few, many or name a class of expanded clone.

. | TRBJ2-1 | . | TRBV11-2 | TGTGCCAGCATCCCCTCTGCAGGCAGTAATGAGCAGTTCTTC | CASIPSAGSNEQFF
. | TRBJ1-6 | . | TRBV6-5 | . | CASSWGRGATNSPFHF
. | TRBJ2-2 | TRBD2 | TRBV13 | TGTGCCAGCAGCATCCTTGGGACTAGCGTCTGGGAGCTGTTTTTT | CASSILGTSVWELFF
. | TRBJ2-5 | TRBD1 | TRBV7-6 | TGTGCCAGCAGCTTAGAGGGTGGACAGGGAGGAACCCAGTACTTC | CASSLEGGQGGTQYF
. | TRBJ1-1 | . | TRBV20-1 | TGCAGTGCTAGTCCACCGGGACAAATGTACACTGAAGCTTTCTTT | CSASPPGQMYTEAFF
many | TRBJ2-1 | . | TRBV7-8 | TGTGCCAGCAGACCGGCAAGCGGTTCCTACAATGAGCAGTTCTTC | CASRPASGSYNEQFF
. | TRBJ2-1 | . | TRBV14 | TGTGCCAGCAGCCAAGATCACTACAACGGTGAGCAGTTCTTC | CASSQDHYNGEQFF
. | TRBJ2-7 | . | TRBV28 | TGTGCCGGCAGTTTAGGGACCCAATACGAGCAGTACTTC | CAGSLGTQYEQYF
. | TRBJ2-1 | . | TRBV28 | TGTGCCAGAAGTCGGGTCAATGAGCAGTTCTTC | CARSRVNEQFF
. | TRBJ2-6 | . | TRBV6-5 | TGTGCCAGCAGCAACAGACAGGTCGGGGTCAACATCCTGACTTTC | CASSNRQVGVNILTF
. | TRBJ2-7 | . | TRBV10-3 | TGTACCATCGGCGAGTCGGGGTCCTACGGGCAGTACTTC | CTIGESGSYGQYF
. | TRBJ2-5 | TRBD1 | TRBV6-6 | TGTGCCAGCAGCTACGCATACCGGGACAGCGTTCAAGAGACCCAGTACTTC | CASSYAYRDSVQETQYF
. | TRBJ2-1 | . | TRBV11-2 | TGTGCCAGCAATCCGGAGTACAATGTGCAGTTCTTC | CASNPEYNVQFF
. | TRBJ1-5 | . | TRBV12-3/TRBV12-4 | TGTGCCAGCAGTTTCTCGAGGGGGGCTGTTGACAATCAGCCCCGGCATTTT | CASSFSRGAVDNQPRHF
. | TRBJ2-7 | . | TRBV6-5 | TGTACCAACAGTTACGACCGGGGACCCTACAAGCAGTACTTC | CTNSYDRGPYKQYF
. | TRBJ2-1 | . | TRBV11-2 | TGTGCCAGCAGCCGTATAGAAGGGAGATTAGCGAGGCTCAATGAGCAGTTCTTC | CASSRIEGRLARLNEQFF
. | TRBJ2-7 | . | TRBV11-2 | TGTGCCAGCGGCCTACAACTTGCTTCCTACGAGCAGTACTTC | CASGLQLASYEQYF
. | TRBJ2-3 | TRBD2 | TRBV10-1 | TGCGCCAGCAGTGATGGGGGACTAGTGGAGGAGGACAATACGCAGTATTTT | CASSDGGLVEEDNTQYF
once | TRBJ2-3 | TRBD2 | TRBV11-2 | TGTGCGAGCGGGACCGGCACAGATACGCGATATTTT | CASGTGTDTRYF
. | TRBJ2-7 | TRBD1 | TRBV19 | TGTGCCAGTAGTGCTAGCATTCCCGGGACAGGTTCCTACGATCAGTACTTC | CASSASIPGTGSYDQYF
. | TRBJ2-7 | . | TRBV12-3/TRBV12-4 | TGTGCTATCATCCGACGGGAATACTACGAGCAGTACTTC | CAIIRREYYEQYF
. | TRBJ2-7 | . | TRBV7-8 | TGTGTGAGCAGCTTATCCTACGAGCAGTACTTC | CVSSLSYEQYF
many | TRBJ2-3 | . | TRBV10-2 | TGCGCCAGCAGAGGCTGGAAGGGGTACACAGATACGCAGTATTTT | CASRGWKGYTDTQYF
medium-sized | TRBJ2-3 | . | TRBV11-2 | TGTGCCAGCAGCTTATACGGTCAGGATACGCAGTATTTT | CASSLYGQDTQYF
. | TRBJ2-1 | TRBD2 | TRBV11-1 | TGTGCCAGCAGCTTAGGAGGCGGGAGGGCAGCGGATTCCTACAATGAGCAGTCCTTC | CASSLGGGRAADSYNEQSF
many | TRBJ2-1 | . | TRBV28 | TGTGCCTGCCCTAGGGGGGACTCCTACAATGAGCAGTTCTTC | CACPRGDSYNEQFF
. | TRBJ1-2 | . | TRBV29-1 | TGTAGCGTTAGGAGCACCGGGATAGGTGATGGCTACACCTTC | CSVRSTGIGDGYTF
. | TRBJ2-3 | . | TRBV29-1 | TGCGGCATTCCCGGGACTCCTTCTAGCACAGATACGCAGTATTTT | CGIPGTPSSTDTQYF
many | TRBJ2-7 | . | TRBV4-1 | TGCGCCAGCAGCCAAGAACGGAACGAGCAGTACTTC | CASSQERNEQYF
. | TRBJ2-6 | . | TRBV30 | TGTGCCTGGACGGACTCTGGAGCCAACATCCTGACTTTC | CAWTDSGANILTF
. | TRBJ2-2 | . | TRBV19 | TGTGCCAGTATTCGGACTGTGAACGCCGGGGAGCTGTTTTTT | CASIRTVNAGELFF
. | TRBJ2-1 | . | TRBV6-5 | TGTGCCAGCAGACGCGGCGCAGGTGATTCCTACATTGAGCAGTTCTTC | CASRRGAGDSYIEQFF
. | TRBJ2-5 | . | TRBV10-2 | TGCGCCAGTAAACTAGGGGAGTCCCAGTACTTC | CASKLGESQYF
once | TRBJ2-7 | . | TRBV12-3/TRBV12-4 | TGTGCCAGCAGGCCCATAGGGGAGCAAGAACAGTACTTC | CASRPIGEQEQYF
. | TRBJ1-5 | TRBD1 | TRBV6-5 | TGTGTCAGTAGACCCGGGACAGGCAATTACGATACGCAGCATTTT | CVSRPGTGNYDTQHF
many | TRBJ2-7 | . | TRBV11-2 | TGTGCCAGCAGCTTGGAGGGACAGAGGGAGCAGTACTTC | CASSLEGQREQYF
. | TRBJ2-1 | . | TRBV6-6 | TGTGCAAGCAGTTCTGCGACTAGAGGACACAATGAGCAGATCTTC | CASSSATRGHNEQIF
. | TRBJ1-5 | . | TRBV6-1 | TGTACCAGCAGTGGGGGGTGGACAATTGATCAGCCCCAGCATTTT | CTSSGGWTIDQPQHF
. | TRBJ1-2 | . | TRBV2 | TGTGCCTCGGGGGCCGGGTATGGCTACACCTTC | CASGAGYGYTF
. | TRBJ2-3 | . | TRBV12-3/TRBV12-4 | TGTGCCAGCAGTTTTCGGGAACTCCGCGGGGATACGCAGTATTTT | CASSFRELRGDTQYF
many | TRBJ1-1 | . | TRBV6-1 | TGTGCCAGCCGAAGGAGACAGGCTTCTCCCCAAAATAGTTTCTTT | CASRRRQASPQNSFF
. | TRBJ1-4 | . | TRBV6-2/TRBV6-3 | TGTGCTAGCAGTCACACAGGGTGGCGAGAAAAACTGTTTTTT | CASSHTGWREKLFF
. | TRBJ2-1 | TRBD2 | TRBV19 | TGTGCCAGTAGTATGGGGCTAGCGGGCGCCTACAATGAGCAGTTCTTC | CASSMGLAGAYNEQFF
. | TRBJ2-5 | TRBD2 | TRBV10-3 | TGTGTCATCAGAGGTAGCGGGGACACGCAAGAGACCCAGTACTTC | CVIRGSGDTQETQYF
. | TRBJ2-7 | TRBD2 | TRBV6-1 | TGTGCTAGCATCTTCCAGACTAGCGGGGCTCTGAGCTCCTACGAGCTGTACTTC | CASIFQTSGALSSYELYF